This TCR beta chain emerged from a study of identical twins. TCRdb itself ran the 5' RACE reads through MiXCR, one entry per CDR3 protein. Of approximately 230,000 distinct CDR3 sequences listed, around 6.5% are singletons. This clonotype was observed a few times. A further study also used this sample, focusing on T cells expressing NK-cell markers.

The TCR originated in a woman aged 18-29 years in good health. Sequencing was carried out using CD8+ T cells sorted from blood.

The CDR3 DNA is TGTGCCAGCAGTTATTTTAGAAACACCGGGGAGCTGTTTTTT. As protein: CASSYFRNTGELFF. The rearrangement joins TRBV6-5 to TRBJ2-2; D not certain. Trimming took 3 bases from V and 2 from J, leaving 7 bases between them. This CDR3 is built from 14 residues. The germline gives CDR1 MNHEY, CDR2 SVGAGI.